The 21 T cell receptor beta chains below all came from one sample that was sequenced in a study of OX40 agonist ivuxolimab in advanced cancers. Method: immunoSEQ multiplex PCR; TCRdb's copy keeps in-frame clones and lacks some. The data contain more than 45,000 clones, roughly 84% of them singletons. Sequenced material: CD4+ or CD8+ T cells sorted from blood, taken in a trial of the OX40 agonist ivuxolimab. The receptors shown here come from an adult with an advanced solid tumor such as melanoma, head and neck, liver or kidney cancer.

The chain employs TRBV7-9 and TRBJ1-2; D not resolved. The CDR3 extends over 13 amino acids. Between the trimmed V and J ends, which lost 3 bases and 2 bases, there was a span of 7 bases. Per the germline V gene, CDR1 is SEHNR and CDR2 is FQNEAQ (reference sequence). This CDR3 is CASSFGLNYGYTF. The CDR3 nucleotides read TGTGCCAGCAGCTTCGGCCTGAACTATGGCTACACCTTC. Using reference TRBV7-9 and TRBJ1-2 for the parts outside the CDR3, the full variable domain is DTGVSQNPRHKITKRGQNVTFRCDPISEHNRLYWYRQTLGQGPEFLTYFQNEAQLEKSRLLSDRFSAERPKGSFSTLEIQRTEQGDSAMYLCASSFGLNYGYTFGSGTRLTVV.

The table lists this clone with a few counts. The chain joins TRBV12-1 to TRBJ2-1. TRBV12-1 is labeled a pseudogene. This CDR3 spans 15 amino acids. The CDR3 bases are TGTGCCAGCAGCCCCAGACAGCGGCAGGGTGGTGAGCAGTTCTTC. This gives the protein CASSPRQRQGGEQFF.

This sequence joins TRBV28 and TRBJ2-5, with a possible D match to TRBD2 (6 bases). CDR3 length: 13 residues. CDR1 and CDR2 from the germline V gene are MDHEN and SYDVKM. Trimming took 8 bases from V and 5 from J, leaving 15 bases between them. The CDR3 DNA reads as TGTGCCAGCCGCGGGACTTATGTTGAGACCCAGTACTTC. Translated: CASRGTYVETQYF.

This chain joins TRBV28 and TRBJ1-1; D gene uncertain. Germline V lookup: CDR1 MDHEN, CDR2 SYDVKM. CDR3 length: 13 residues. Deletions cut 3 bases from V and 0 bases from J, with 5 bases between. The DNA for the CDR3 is TGTGCCAGCAGTTTTCCGCTGAACACTGAAGCTTTCTTT. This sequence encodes CASSFPLNTEAFF. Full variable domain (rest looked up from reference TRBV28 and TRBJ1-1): DVKVTQSSRYLVKRTGEKVFLECVQDMDHENMFWYRQDPGLGLRLIYFSYDVKMKEKGDIPEGYSVSREKKERFSLILESASTNQTSMYLCASSFPLNTEAFFGQGTRLTVV.

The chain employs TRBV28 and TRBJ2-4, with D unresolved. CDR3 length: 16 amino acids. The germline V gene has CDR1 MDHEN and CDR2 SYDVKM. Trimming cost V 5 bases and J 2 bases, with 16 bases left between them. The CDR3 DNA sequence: TGTGCCAGCAGTCCTCACCCGGGTGGTACCAAAAACATTCAGTACTTC. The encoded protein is CASSPHPGGTKNIQYF.

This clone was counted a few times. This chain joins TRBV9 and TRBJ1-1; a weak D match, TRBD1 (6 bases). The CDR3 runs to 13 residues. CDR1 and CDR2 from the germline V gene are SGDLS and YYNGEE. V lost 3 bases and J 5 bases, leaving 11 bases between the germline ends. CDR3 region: CASSAGTRTEAFF. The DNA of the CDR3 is TGTGCCAGCAGCGCCGGGACACGTACTGAAGCTTTCTTT.

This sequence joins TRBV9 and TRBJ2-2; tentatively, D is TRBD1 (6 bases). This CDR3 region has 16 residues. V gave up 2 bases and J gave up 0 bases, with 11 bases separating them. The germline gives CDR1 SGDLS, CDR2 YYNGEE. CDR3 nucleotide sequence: TGTGCCAGCAGCGTCGCCCGGACAGCGAACACCGGGGAGCTGTTTTTT. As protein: CASSVARTANTGELFF.

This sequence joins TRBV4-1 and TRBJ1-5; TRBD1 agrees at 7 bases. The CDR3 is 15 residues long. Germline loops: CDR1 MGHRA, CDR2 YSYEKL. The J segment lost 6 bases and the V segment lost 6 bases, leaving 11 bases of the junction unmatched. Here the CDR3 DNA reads TGCGCCAGCAGATGGTCTGACAGGGACGGTCAGCCCCAGCATTTT. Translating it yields CASRWSDRDGQPQHF.

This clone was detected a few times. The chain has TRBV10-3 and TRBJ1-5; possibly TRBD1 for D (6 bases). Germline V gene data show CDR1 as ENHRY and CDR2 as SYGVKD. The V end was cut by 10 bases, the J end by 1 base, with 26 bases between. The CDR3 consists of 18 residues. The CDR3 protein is CATKAGAGVGLSNQPQHF. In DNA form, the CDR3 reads TGTGCCACTAAGGCGGGGGCAGGGGTTGGTTTGAGCAATCAGCCCCAGCATTTT.

The CDR3 region has the DNA TGCGCCAGCAGTCAACATTGTGGGGGTGGCTACACCTTC. Its protein is CASSQHCGGGYTF. The chain has TRBV23-1 and TRBJ1-2, with a weak D call TRBD1 (5 bases). TRBV23-1 is an ORF for which the function is uncertain. Trimming pared 2 bases from V and 7 bases from J, leaving 11 bases between. This CDR3 is built from 13 residues.

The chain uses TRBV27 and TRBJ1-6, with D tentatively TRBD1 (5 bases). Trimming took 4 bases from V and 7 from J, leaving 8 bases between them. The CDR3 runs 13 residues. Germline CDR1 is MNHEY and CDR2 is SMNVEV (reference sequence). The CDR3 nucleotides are TGTGCCAGCAGTTCATGGGGGAATTCACCCCTCCACTTT. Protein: CASSSWGNSPLHF.

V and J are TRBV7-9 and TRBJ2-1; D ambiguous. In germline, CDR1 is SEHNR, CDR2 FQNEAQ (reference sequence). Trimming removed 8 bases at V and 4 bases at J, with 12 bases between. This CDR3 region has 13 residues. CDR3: CASRGRTYNEQFF. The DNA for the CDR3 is TGTGCCAGCCGAGGCAGGACGTACAATGAGCAGTTCTTC.

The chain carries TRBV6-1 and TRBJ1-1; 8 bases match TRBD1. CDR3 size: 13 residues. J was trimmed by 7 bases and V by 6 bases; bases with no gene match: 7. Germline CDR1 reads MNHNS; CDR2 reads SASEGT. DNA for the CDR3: TGTGCCAGCAGAGTGGGACAGGTGGTTGAAGCTTTCTTT. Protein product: CASRVGQVVEAFF.

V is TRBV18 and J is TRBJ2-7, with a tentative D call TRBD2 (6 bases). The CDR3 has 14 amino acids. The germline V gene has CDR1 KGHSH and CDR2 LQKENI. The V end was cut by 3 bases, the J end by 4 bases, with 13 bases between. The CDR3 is CASSPNVGGYEQYF. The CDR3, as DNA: TGTGCCAGCTCACCGAATGTGGGGGGTTACGAGCAGTACTTC.

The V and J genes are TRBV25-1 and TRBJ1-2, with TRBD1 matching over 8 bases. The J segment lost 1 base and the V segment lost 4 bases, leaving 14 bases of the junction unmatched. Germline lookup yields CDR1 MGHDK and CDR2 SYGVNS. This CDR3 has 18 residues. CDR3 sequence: CASSAKTGVEGLNYGYTF. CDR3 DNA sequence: TGTGCCAGCAGTGCTAAGACAGGGGTAGAAGGGCTTAACTATGGCTACACCTTC.

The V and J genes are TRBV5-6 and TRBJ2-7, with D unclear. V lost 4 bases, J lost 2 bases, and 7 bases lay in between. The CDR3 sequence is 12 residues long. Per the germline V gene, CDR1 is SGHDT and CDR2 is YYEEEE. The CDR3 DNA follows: TGTGCCAGCAGCGCACGACCCTACGAGCAGTACTTC. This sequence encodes CASSARPYEQYF.

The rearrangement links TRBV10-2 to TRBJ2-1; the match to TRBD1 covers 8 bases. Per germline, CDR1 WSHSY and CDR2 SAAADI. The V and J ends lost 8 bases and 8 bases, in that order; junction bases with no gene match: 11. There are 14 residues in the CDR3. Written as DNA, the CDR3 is TGCGCCAGCCGCACTCAGGGGGCGCTTGATGAGCAGTTCTTC. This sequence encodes CASRTQGALDEQFF.

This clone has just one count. The CDR3 sequence: CAISEVLAGIGEQYF. Here the CDR3 DNA reads TGTGCCATCAGTGAGGTCCTAGCGGGAATCGGCGAGCAGTACTTC. The chain combines TRBV10-3 with TRBJ2-7, with 9 bases identical to TRBD2. The CDR3 covers 15 residues. The V segment lost 2 bases and the J segment 6 bases; nucleotides outside the gene matches: 8. Germline V gene data show CDR1 as ENHRY and CDR2 as SYGVKD.

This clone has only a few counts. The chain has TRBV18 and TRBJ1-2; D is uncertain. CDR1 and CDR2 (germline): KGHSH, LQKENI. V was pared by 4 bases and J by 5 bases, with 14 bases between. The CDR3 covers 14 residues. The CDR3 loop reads CASSQGPSQYGYTF. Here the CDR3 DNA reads TGTGCCAGCTCACAGGGTCCTAGCCAGTATGGCTACACCTTC.

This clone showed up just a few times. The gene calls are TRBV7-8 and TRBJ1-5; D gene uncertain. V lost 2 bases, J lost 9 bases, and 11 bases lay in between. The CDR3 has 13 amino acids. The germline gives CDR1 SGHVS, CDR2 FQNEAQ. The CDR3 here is CASSLSGRRPQHF. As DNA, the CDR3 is TGTGCCAGCAGCTTATCGGGTCGGCGGCCCCAGCATTTT. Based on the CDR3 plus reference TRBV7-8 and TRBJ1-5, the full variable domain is GAGVSQSPRYKVAKRGQDVALRCDPISGHVSLFWYQQALGQGPEFLTYFQNEAQLDKSGLPSDRFFAERPEGSVSTLKIQRTQQEDSAVYLCASSLSGRRPQHFGDGTRLSIL.

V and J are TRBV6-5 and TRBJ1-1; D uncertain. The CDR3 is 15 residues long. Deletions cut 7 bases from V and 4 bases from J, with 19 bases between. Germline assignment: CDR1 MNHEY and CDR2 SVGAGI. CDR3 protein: CASTGPRALGTEAFF. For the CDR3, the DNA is TGTGCCAGCACCGGACCGCGAGCCTTGGGCACTGAAGCTTTCTTT.